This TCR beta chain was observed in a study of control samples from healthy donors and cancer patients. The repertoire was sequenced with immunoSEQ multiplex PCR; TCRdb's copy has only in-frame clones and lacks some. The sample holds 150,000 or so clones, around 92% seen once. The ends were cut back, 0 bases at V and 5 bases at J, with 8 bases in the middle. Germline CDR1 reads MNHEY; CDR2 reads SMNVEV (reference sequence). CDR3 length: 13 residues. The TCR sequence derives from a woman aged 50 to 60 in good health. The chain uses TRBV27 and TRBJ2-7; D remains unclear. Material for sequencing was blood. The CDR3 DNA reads TGTGCCAGCAGTTTATCTATGTGGGACGAGCAGTACTTC. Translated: CASSLSMWDEQYF.